The clone carrying this TCR beta chain was seen at least ten times. Its matching antigen is unknown. This sample was included in a study of neurological immune-mediated disorders. Whole-study results and caveats: The absence of shared CDR3 amino acid sequences among expanded clones across subjects suggests private repertoires in all groups.

As for the cDNA, it was generated by 5'RACE with 10-nucleotide random UMIs. TCRdb fed the 5' RACE reads into MiXCR, producing one record per CDR3 protein. Among tens of thousands of distinct CDR3 sequences, approximately 5% were seen once, and the ten largest hold roughly 2.4%. The unsorted libraries were prepared from 2 million PBMCs (stored at -80 C). CDR1 WSHSY and CDR2 SAAADI come from the germline V gene. V was clipped by 4 bases and J by 11 bases, with 24 bases between them. This CDR3 has 16 amino acids. The clonotype originates from a woman in her 30s with multiple sclerosis. The chain uses TRBV10-2 and TRBJ2-1, with D maybe TRBD1 (6 bases). Sequencing was carried out using PBMCs. CDR3 sequence: CASSATGLWGLMKQFF. CDR3 coding DNA: TGCGCCAGCAGTGCAACGGGGCTCTGGGGGCTTATGAAGCAGTTCTTC.